This T cell receptor (beta chain) was identified during a study of OX40 agonist ivuxolimab in advanced cancers. Study as a whole: Every 2 weeks, ivuxolimab was infused into the patients intravenously at between 0.01 and 10 mg/kg. The diagnoses of dose-escalation patients were hepatocellular carcinoma, melanoma, renal cell or head and neck cancer.

The method was immunoSEQ multiplex PCR; TCRdb's version includes in-frame clones alone and lacks a portion of them. This table holds about 110,000 clones, 91% found once. Study-wide findings and caveats: On average, a greater number of expanded clones characterised CD8+ T cells relative to CD4+.

About this clone: The antigen is not known.

Germline V gene sequence: CDR1 SGHTS, CDR2 YDEGEE. V gave up 0 bases and J gave up 1 base, with 8 bases separating them. This CDR3 comprises 15 residues. The specimen was CD4+ or CD8+ T cells sorted from blood, collected in a trial of the OX40 agonist ivuxolimab. The clonotype comes from an adult with an advanced solid tumor such as melanoma, head and neck, liver or kidney cancer. V usage is TRBV5-8 and J usage is TRBJ1-5; possible D gene TRBD1, 5 bases. The CDR3 sequence: CASSLDGDSNQPQHF. CDR3 sequence (DNA): TGTGCCAGCAGCTTGGATGGGGACAGCAATCAGCCCCAGCATTTT.